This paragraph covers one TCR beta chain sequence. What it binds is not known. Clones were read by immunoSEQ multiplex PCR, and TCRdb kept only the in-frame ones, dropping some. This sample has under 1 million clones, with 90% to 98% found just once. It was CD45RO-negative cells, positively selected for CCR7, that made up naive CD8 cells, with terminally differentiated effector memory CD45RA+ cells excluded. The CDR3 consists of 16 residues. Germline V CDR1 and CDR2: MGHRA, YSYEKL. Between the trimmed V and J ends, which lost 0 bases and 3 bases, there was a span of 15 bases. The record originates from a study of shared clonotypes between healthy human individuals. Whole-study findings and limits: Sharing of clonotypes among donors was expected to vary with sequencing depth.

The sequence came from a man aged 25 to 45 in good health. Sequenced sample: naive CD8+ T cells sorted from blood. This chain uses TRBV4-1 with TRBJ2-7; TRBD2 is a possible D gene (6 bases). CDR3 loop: CASSQDRGSSVYEQYF. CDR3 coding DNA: TGCGCCAGCAGCCAAGATCGGGGGAGTTCGGTCTACGAGCAGTACTTC.